The T cell receptor (beta chain) described here comes from a study of cytomegalovirus exposure and HLA in healthy donors. This PCR relied on a set of 60 Vbeta primers and 13 Jbeta primers. Profiling relied on immunoSEQ multiplex PCR, and the TCRdb table lists in-frame clones only, not all of them. The sample contains more than 90,000 clones, 81% of which appear only once. This CDR3 spans 17 amino acids. Trimming removed 4 bases from V and 1 base from J, with 15 bases in between. Germline CDR1 SGHDT, CDR2 YYEEEE. The clonotype originates from a woman aged 65 to 85 in good health and CMV-seropositive. V usage is TRBV5-6 and J usage is TRBJ2-6, with D perhaps TRBD2 (5 bases). Sequencing input: PBMCs. The CDR3 protein is CASSPSRTGSGANVLTF. In DNA, the CDR3 is TGTGCCAGCAGCCCATCCCGGACTGGGTCTGGGGCCAACGTCCTGACTTTC.